The 21 T cell receptor beta chains presented below share a single source sample, sequenced in a study of T-cell reconstitution after alpha-beta-depleted transplantation in children (dated by TCRdb to about 2016). Library preparation used PCR. Sequenced using an Illumina HiSeq 2500. To normalize quantification of the TCRbeta repertoire, the TCR libraries were built with molecular barcoding that relied on unique molecular identifiers. The raw public data were reprocessed by TCRdb itself: fastp quality trimming at Q25, MiXCR clonotype calling, in-frame beta chains only. Merged by CDR3 protein, the rows form single entries marked with the most common genes and DNA. The sample includes hundreds of thousands of distinct CDR3 sequences, with around 14% observed a single time. The top ten clonotypes cover around 0.8% of the sample. The treatment or condition label for this specimen denotes: allogeneic hematopoietic cell transplantation with graft depleted of TCRalphabeta T cells and CD19 B cells.

This specimen consisted of PBMCs, obtained before TCRalphabeta/CD19-depleted stem cell transplant. These receptors originate from a girl under 10 years old with congenital amegakaryocytic thrombocytopenia, due to receive a stem cell transplant.

This clonotype has a count of ten or more. The chain links TRBV20-1 to TRBJ2-7, with unresolved D. CDR3 length equals 15 residues. Germline-derived CDR1 and CDR2 are DFQATT and SNEGSKA (reference sequence). Trimming took 3 bases from V and 2 from J, leaving 17 bases between them. Written as DNA, the CDR3 is TGCAGTGCTAGTTCCGGGTATACATGGGCCTACGAGCAGTACTTC. It codes for CSASSGYTWAYEQYF.

This clonotype was found many times. The chain has TRBV5-1 and TRBJ1-5; the D is unclear. Per the germline V gene, CDR1 is SGHRS and CDR2 is YFSETQ. The CDR3 covers 15 residues. V gave up 0 bases and J gave up 3 bases, with 10 bases separating them. The CDR3, as DNA: TGCGCCAGCAGCTTGGCAGATCCTTACAATCAGCCCCAGCATTTT. Translating gives CASSLADPYNQPQHF.

In its sample, this clonotype was seen many times. The J gene is TRBJ2-4, the V gene TRBV20-1, with 7 bases fitting TRBD1. The J segment lost 4 bases and the V segment lost 4 bases, leaving 4 bases of the junction unmatched. The CDR3 loop spans 13 amino acids. Germline V gives CDR1 DFQATT, CDR2 SNEGSKA (reference sequence). The DNA of the CDR3 is TGCAGTGCTACCGGGACAGTGAAAAACATTCAGTACTTC. Its protein is CSATGTVKNIQYF.

This clonotype occurred many times. The chain couples TRBV12-3 or TRBV12-4 to TRBJ2-3; 9 nucleotides match TRBD2. The CDR3 has 16 residues. J gave up 4 bases and V 5 bases, and 10 bases lay outside the gene matches. As DNA, the CDR3 is TGTGCCAGCAGTACACCGGGACTAGCTTTGGCAGATACGCAGTATTTT. It yields the protein CASSTPGLALADTQYF.

In this sample, this clonotype turned up many times. The gene calls are TRBV10-3 and TRBJ2-1; D is undetermined. The CDR3 is 13 residues long. Germline V CDR1 and CDR2: ENHRY, SYGVKD. V was trimmed by 0 bases and J by 3 bases, leaving 3 bases between them. CDR3 loop: CAISESDYNEQFF. The CDR3 DNA is TGTGCCATCAGTGAGTCCGACTACAATGAGCAGTTCTTC.

The sample holds a few counts of this clonotype. The chain is built from TRBV29-1 and TRBJ1-1; D possibly corresponds to TRBD1 (5 bases). V was trimmed by 7 bases and J by 4 bases, leaving 22 bases between them. The CDR3 spans 15 residues. Germline-derived CDR1 and CDR2 are SQVTM and ANQGSEA. In DNA form, the CDR3 reads TGCAGCGCCACGAAGTTGGGGGAGGAGGGCACTGAAGCTTTCTTT. This sequence encodes CSATKLGEEGTEAFF.

Note on this clonotype: A much larger clone lies one base from this, so it may be a read error. V and J are TRBV12-3 or TRBV12-4 and TRBJ2-1; D unclear. The length of the CDR3 is 14 residues. The CDR3 protein is CASSFPQPYNEPFF. The CDR3 DNA reads TGTGCCAGCAGTTTTCCACAACCATACAATGAGCCGTTCTTC.

This clonotype was found many times. This chain links TRBV15 with TRBJ1-1; D not resolved. Germline CDR1 is LNHNV and CDR2 is YYDKDF (reference sequence). V gave up 0 bases and J gave up 2 bases, with 22 bases separating them. CDR3 length: 19 amino acids. The DNA of the CDR3 is TGTGCCACCAGCAGAGATATCCCAACCAGGTTGGCAGCCAACACTGAAGCTTTCTTT. This gives the protein CATSRDIPTRLAANTEAFF.

This clonotype was picked up many times. This chain joins TRBV5-1 and TRBJ2-3, with a tentative D call TRBD1 (6 bases). Per the germline V gene, CDR1 is SGHRS and CDR2 is YFSETQ. This CDR3 has 14 residues. V lost 4 bases to trimming and J lost 0 bases, with 9 bases between them. For the CDR3, the DNA is TGCGCCAGCAGCCGGACAGAGAGCACAGATACGCAGTATTTT. Its protein product is CASSRTESTDTQYF.

The sample holds a few counts of this clonotype. This chain links TRBV7-6 with TRBJ2-3; 12 bases map to TRBD2. J gave up 2 bases and V 5 bases, and 17 bases lay outside the gene matches. Germline CDR1 is SGHVS and CDR2 is FNYEAQ. The CDR3 totals 20 residues. CDR3 nucleotide sequence: TGTGCCAGCAGCGCAACCCTAGCGGGAGGGCTGGTCGGGAACACAGATACGCAGTATTTT. Residues: CASSATLAGGLVGNTDTQYF.

The table lists this clonotype with many counts. This sequence joins TRBV5-1 and TRBJ2-7; D is possibly TRBD2 (5 bases). V was cut by 4 bases and J by 0 bases, with 14 bases left in between. CDR3 length: 15 residues. CDR1 is SGHRS, CDR2 YFSETQ, per germline. The CDR3 region is CASSPWTSSSYEQYF. CDR3 nucleotides: TGCGCCAGCAGCCCATGGACTTCAAGCTCCTACGAGCAGTACTTC.

Only a few counts were recorded for this clonotype. V and J are TRBV20-1 and TRBJ2-3; 8 bases align to TRBD2. With V trimmed by 5 bases and J by 4 bases, 8 bases remained unmatched. The germline gives CDR1 DFQATT, CDR2 SNEGSKA (reference sequence). CDR3 length: 14 residues. DNA for the CDR3: TGCAGTGCTTCAGGACTAGCCCCCCCAGATACGCAGTATTTT. Its protein is CSASGLAPPDTQYF.

The chain recombines TRBV6-1 with TRBJ2-1; D possibly corresponds to TRBD2 (5 bases). The CDR3 loop spans 14 amino acids. V was clipped by 1 base and J by 7 bases, with 11 bases between them. The germline CDR1 and CDR2 sequences are MNHNS and SASEGT. The DNA for the CDR3 is TGTGCCAGCAGTGAAGTAGCGTTGGGAAATGAGCAGTTCTTC. Protein sequence: CASSEVALGNEQFF.

Many counts were recorded for this clonotype. V and J are TRBV12-3 or TRBV12-4 and TRBJ2-1; maybe TRBD2 (5 bases). Trimming cost V 6 bases and J 3 bases, with 12 bases left between them. The CDR3 is 14 residues long. CDR3 residues: CASRKDGNYNEQFF. The DNA for the CDR3 is TGTGCCAGCAGGAAGGACGGGAACTACAATGAGCAGTTCTTC.

This chain joins TRBV5-1 and TRBJ2-1, with 8 bases lining up with TRBD2. Germline V lookup: CDR1 SGHRS, CDR2 YFSETQ. The CDR3 contains 24 residues. V was pared by 4 bases and J by 7 bases, with 37 bases of the junction left unmatched. This chain's CDR3 is CASSVTRAGAEIGAMFRIRNEQFF. The CDR3 DNA follows: TGCGCCAGCAGCGTTACCAGAGCGGGAGCGGAGATTGGGGCGATGTTCCGGATACGAAATGAGCAGTTCTTC.

In its sample, this clonotype was seen many times. The chain links TRBV28 to TRBJ2-7; 8 nucleotides align to TRBD2. The V gene's germline CDR1 is MDHEN and CDR2 SYDVKM. This CDR3 contains 11 residues. Trimming removed 8 bases from V and 6 bases from J; junction bases left unmatched: 3. This CDR3 is CASSREVEQYF. CDR3 sequence (DNA): TGTGCCAGCTCGCGGGAGGTCGAGCAGTACTTC.

In this sample, this clonotype turned up a few times. The genes are TRBV29-1 and TRBJ2-1, with D perhaps given as TRBD1 or TRBD2 (6 bases each). CDR1 SQVTM and CDR2 ANQGSEA come from the germline V gene. The CDR3 covers 12 residues. Trimming stripped 4 bases from V and 7 bases from J, with 11 bases between. The CDR3 DNA reads TGCAGCGTTGTGCAAGGGGGGAATGAGCAGTTCTTC. Its protein product is CSVVQGGNEQFF.

This clonotype was recorded many times. Germline and junction disagree at one end, which may indicate a read error. V usage is TRBV5-1 and J usage is TRBJ2-1, with no clear D. The CDR3 sequence is 11 residues long. Germline V lookup: CDR1 SGHRS, CDR2 YFSETQ. The CDR3 sequence is CASSLGGEQFF. CDR3 coding DNA: TGTGCCAGCAGCTTGGGTGGTGAGCAGTTCTTC.

This chain uses TRBV7-8 with TRBJ2-5; the match to TRBD1 covers 9 bases. J was trimmed by 6 bases and V by 6 bases; bases with no gene match: 14. This CDR3 region has 16 residues. From germline, CDR1 is SGHVS and CDR2 FQNEAQ. The DNA of the CDR3 is TGTGCCAGCAGGTTCCCCGGGACAGGGCGAGGAAAGACCCAGTACTTC. This gives the protein CASRFPGTGRGKTQYF.

The rearrangement uses TRBV14 and TRBJ2-2; D not resolved. CDR3 size: 14 residues. CDR1 and CDR2 from the germline V gene are SGHDN and FVKESK. V lost 6 bases and J 7 bases, leaving 15 bases between the germline ends. Written as DNA, the CDR3 is TGTGCCAGCAGTCCAGGATTTCTGTTCGGGGAGCTGTTTTTT. Protein product: CASSPGFLFGELFF.

The chain is built from TRBV3-1 and TRBJ2-2; 14 nucleotides align to TRBD2. The germline gives CDR1 LGHDT, CDR2 YNNKEL (reference sequence). The V and J ends lost 6 bases and 3 bases, in that order; junction bases with no gene match: 9. The CDR3 sequence is 18 residues long. In nucleotides, the CDR3 is TGTGCCAGCAGTTCCGGGACTAGCGGGAGTCGAGACACCGGGGAGCTGTTTTTT. It is translated as CASSSGTSGSRDTGELFF.